Described below is a single TCR beta chain sequence and its context. Its antigen is currently unknown. Patients sequenced had flow cytometry evidence of CD8+CD57+ cell expansion. Each patient gave a blood sample that was collected before any therapy had been received. The data were obtained in a study of CD8+CD57+ T cells in acquired aplastic anemia. Across the whole study: Across the sorted CD4+ and CD8+ cells, DNA amounts averaged 3.2 ug. Overall study findings and caveats: Both patients and controls carried the same twenty-nine CD8+ CDR3 sequences.

TCR beta VDJ and CDR3 were profiled, and genomic DNA was the template. TCRdb analysed the reads with MiXCR anew, one entry per CDR3 protein. The sample holds 160,000 or so distinct CDR3 sequences, about 50% seen once. The sequenced sample consisted of sorted CD4+, CD8+, or CD8+CD57+ T cells (not recorded which) from PBMCs. This clonotype was obtained from a human donor with aplastic anemia.

CDR3 protein: CASSKGTRVPSYNEQFF. The CDR3 bases are TGTGCCAGCAGCAAGGGAACGCGGGTCCCCTCCTACAATGAGCAGTTCTTC. The J gene is TRBJ2-1, the V gene TRBV11-2, with D perhaps matching TRBD2 (5 bases). Per the germline V gene, CDR1 is SGHAT and CDR2 is FQNNGV. This CDR3 has 17 amino acids. Trimming took 5 bases from V and 0 from J, leaving 17 bases between them.